This T cell receptor beta chain stems from a study of vaccination effects on CD4 cells after COVID-19. Study at large: Participants got two doses of BNT162b2 or mRNA-1273 vaccine.

Within the ViraFEST assay, antigen-specific CD4+ T cells underwent expansion with viral peptide pools prior to sequencing. CD4+ T cells were isolated after around ten days of culture. IL-2 medium took the place of half the medium on both days 3 and 7. Overall study results and limits: Healthy vaccinees' vaccine-induced clones included only 1 of 255 cross-reacting with common cold coronaviruses. Clones of infection and vaccine origin contracted markedly late after vaccination.

Comments on this clone: Its antigen is still unknown.

Deletions cut 5 bases from V and 5 bases from J, with 18 bases between. Germline CDR1 is SGHDN and CDR2 is FVKESK. The CDR3 length is 15 residues. The assay was immunoSEQ multiplex PCR, and TCRdb's table has in-frame clones only and misses some. Of 50,000 to 75,000 clones in the sample, roughly 80% were seen once. The receptor's source is a human donor who received a COVID-19 vaccine. The V gene is TRBV14, the J gene TRBJ1-1; D not certain. The input for sequencing was CD4+ T cells from PBMCs cultured with HCoV-229E spike peptides, taken before COVID-19 vaccination. The CDR3 reads CASSFSRPGRTEAFF. CDR3 bases: TGTGCCAGCAGCTTTTCTCGACCCGGGAGGACTGAAGCTTTCTTT. Drawing the rest from reference TRBV14 and TRBJ1-1, the complete variable domain is EAGVTQFPSHSVIEKGQTVTLRCDPISGHDNLYWYRRVMGKEIKFLLHFVKESKQDESGMPNNRFLAERTGGTYSTLKVQPAELEDSGVYFCASSFSRPGRTEAFFGQGTRLTVV.